A single sample is the source of the 28 T cell receptor beta chains below, sequenced in a study of lymphopenia after photon versus proton radiotherapy. The protocol was immunoSEQ multiplex PCR, while the TCRdb copy is restricted to in-frame clones and leaves out a portion. The data hold some 14,000 clones, with 82% observed a single time. The source material was peripheral blood, sampled from a patient treated with photon-based radiotherapy. The receptors were gathered from a man aged 50-60 years with gastric cancer.

In its sample, this clone was seen a few times. The V call is TRBV7-9, the J call TRBJ1-2; tentative D call: TRBD1 (6 bases). This CDR3 spans 11 amino acids. Germline V gene lookup returns CDR1 SEHNR and CDR2 FQNEAQ (reference sequence). The V end lost 5 bases, the J end lost 6 bases, and 7 bases lay between the germline ends. The DNA for the CDR3 is TGTGCCAGCAGCCGGACAGATGGCTACACCTTC. Residues: CASSRTDGYTF.

The sample holds a few counts of this clone. The chain carries TRBV7-9 and TRBJ1-5; 10 nucleotides line up with TRBD1. The J segment lost 9 bases and the V segment lost 4 bases, leaving 9 bases of the junction unmatched. CDR3 size: 15 residues. Germline CDR1 and CDR2: SEHNR and FQNEAQ (reference sequence). The DNA of the CDR3 is TGTGCCAGCAGCTCGGGACAGGGGTCCCTGAGGCCCCAGCATTTT. It encodes CASSSGQGSLRPQHF.

The chain uses TRBV6-6 and TRBJ2-7; possibly TRBD1 for D (6 bases). The V gene's germline CDR1 is MNHNY and CDR2 SVGAGI (reference sequence). V lost 10 bases and J lost 3, with 10 bases in between. CDR3 size: 11 residues. CDR3 DNA sequence: TGTGCCACAGGGGCCGGCTACGAGCAGTACGTC. Amino acid sequence: CATGAGYEQYV.

A few counts support this clone. V and J are TRBV19 and TRBJ2-4, with a weak D call TRBD1 (5 bases). Germline V gives CDR1 LNHDA, CDR2 SQIVND (reference sequence). There are 14 residues in the CDR3. With 0 bases removed from V and 9 bases from J, the gap between germline ends came to 12 bases. The CDR3: CASSIDKGSTIQYF. In DNA form, the CDR3 reads TGTGCCAGTAGTATAGATAAGGGGTCGACCATTCAGTACTTC.

The rearrangement joins TRBV7-2 to TRBJ2-5; maybe TRBD1 (6 bases). Trimming took 5 bases from V and 4 from J, leaving 11 bases between them. The CDR3 runs to 13 residues. From germline, CDR1 is SGHTA and CDR2 FQGNSA. CDR3 amino acids: CASSKDRGETQYF. CDR3 bases: TGTGCCAGCAGCAAGGACAGAGGAGAGACCCAGTACTTC.

V and J are TRBV30 and TRBJ1-6, with unresolved D. The germline V gene encodes CDR1 GTSNPN and CDR2 SVGIG (reference sequence). V gave up 3 bases and J gave up 12 bases, with 6 bases separating them. This CDR3 is built from 10 residues. The CDR3 protein is CAWSRGPLHF. The CDR3 coding sequence is TGTGCCTGGAGCCGAGGACCCCTCCACTTT.

V and J are TRBV7-3 and TRBJ2-3; D tentatively reads TRBD1 or TRBD2 (5 bases each). Trimming cost V 5 bases and J 4 bases, with 19 bases left between them. The germline gives CDR1 SGHTA, CDR2 FQGTGA. CDR3 length: 16 residues. The CDR3 coding sequence is TGTGCCAGCAGCCCCGACTACTCAGGGTCCCCAGATACGCAGTATTTT. Protein sequence: CASSPDYSGSPDTQYF.

This rearrangement joins TRBV6-6 to TRBJ2-5; perhaps TRBD2 as D (5 bases). CDR1 is MNHNY and CDR2 is SVGAGI in the germline V gene (reference sequence). Trimming removed 9 bases from V and 2 bases from J, with 13 bases in between. This CDR3 is 13 amino acids long. CDR3 bases: TGTGCCAGTTCCCTCGGGGAACAAGAGACCCAGTACTTC. Encoded protein: CASSLGEQETQYF.

The chain uses TRBV9 and TRBJ2-1; D uncertain. The germline V gene encodes CDR1 SGDLS and CDR2 YYNGEE. Trimming removed 3 bases at V and 0 bases at J, with 16 bases between. The CDR3 runs to 17 residues. CDR3 residues: CASSGKNILSSYNEQFF. As DNA, the CDR3 is TGTGCCAGCAGCGGGAAAAACATCCTTTCCTCCTACAATGAGCAGTTCTTC.

V usage is TRBV2 and J usage is TRBJ2-1; weak D call: TRBD2 (5 bases). Germline V lookup: CDR1 SNHLY, CDR2 FYNNEI. This CDR3 contains 16 residues. Trimming pared 5 bases from V and 5 bases from J, leaving 19 bases between. CDR3 in amino acids: CASSQTNRQPNNEQFF. The CDR3 DNA reads as TGTGCCAGCAGTCAGACTAACAGACAACCTAACAATGAGCAGTTCTTC.

The chain is built from TRBV5-1 and TRBJ1-2, with D unclear. The germline V gene encodes CDR1 SGHRS and CDR2 YFSETQ. The CDR3 has 12 amino acids. The germline V and J ends were trimmed by 3 bases and 8 bases, with 11 bases remaining between them. DNA for the CDR3: TGCGCCAGCAGCTCCCCACCCGGGGGCTACACCTTC. Its translation: CASSSPPGGYTF.

The chain carries TRBV7-8 and TRBJ2-1; 8 bases match TRBD2. CDR3 length: 14 residues. V was clipped by 6 bases and J by 10 bases; unmatched bases: 11. Germline V gene lookup returns CDR1 SGHVS and CDR2 FQNEAQ. In DNA, the CDR3 is TGTGCCAGCAGACCGGGACTAGGAATTAGGGAGCAGTTCTTC. The encoded protein is CASRPGLGIREQFF.

This clone appeared once. The rearrangement joins TRBV9 to TRBJ1-6, with 7 positions matching TRBD1. J was trimmed by 8 bases and V by 1 base; bases with no gene match: 3. CDR1 is SGDLS, CDR2 YYNGEE, per germline. The CDR3 is 14 residues long. CDR3 sequence: CASSVKDRDSPLHF. Written as DNA, the CDR3 is TGTGCCAGCAGCGTAAAAGACAGGGATTCACCCCTCCACTTT.

This clone was recorded only once. This chain connects TRBV14 to TRBJ1-2; D uncertain. This CDR3 region has 13 residues. Germline V gene lookup returns CDR1 SGHDN and CDR2 FVKESK. V was cut by 3 bases and J by 5 bases, with 10 bases left in between. DNA of the CDR3: TGTGCCAGCAGCCAGTACAGCGCTTATGGCTACACCTTC. This translates into CASSQYSAYGYTF.

This sequence joins TRBV6-5 and TRBJ1-3; D unresolved. From germline, CDR1 is MNHEY and CDR2 SVGAGI. The CDR3 is made up of 13 amino acids. V lost 7 bases to trimming and J lost 2 bases, with 9 bases between them. CDR3 region: CASIEATGNTIYF. The CDR3 DNA reads TGTGCCAGCATCGAGGCTACTGGAAACACCATATATTTT.

The V and J genes are TRBV27 and TRBJ1-1, with a weak D call TRBD1 (5 bases). Germline V gives CDR1 MNHEY, CDR2 SMNVEV (reference sequence). The ends were cut back, 3 bases at V and 7 bases at J, with 12 bases in the middle. CDR3 length: 13 residues. This CDR3 is CASSFSGGSEAFF. In DNA, the CDR3 is TGTGCCAGCAGTTTTTCTGGGGGGAGTGAAGCTTTCTTT.

The chain carries TRBV4-2 and TRBJ1-2; a possible D gene is TRBD1 (5 bases). Germline V gene lookup returns CDR1 LGHNA and CDR2 YNFKEQ. The CDR3 consists of 15 residues. V lost 1 base, J lost 4 bases, and 13 bases lay in between. CDR3 region: CASSQVSGLSYGYTF. CDR3 in DNA: TGTGCCAGCAGCCAAGTTTCAGGGTTAAGCTATGGCTACACCTTC.

This clone was detected once. J is TRBJ1-5 and V is TRBV6-1; possible D gene TRBD1, 5 bases. This CDR3 is built from 15 residues. Between the trimmed V and J ends, which lost 0 bases and 2 bases, there was a span of 8 bases. Germline CDR1 MNHNS, CDR2 SASEGT. Written as DNA, the CDR3 is TGTGCCAGCAGTGAAGCGGGGGGAGGCAATCAGCCCCAGCATTTT. Amino acid sequence: CASSEAGGGNQPQHF.

This clone has only a few counts. The gene calls are TRBV30 and TRBJ2-3; D is possibly TRBD1 (6 bases). V lost 8 bases, J lost 14 bases, and 26 bases lay in between. The CDR3 consists of 13 residues. Germline CDR1 GTSNPN, CDR2 SVGIG (reference sequence). The CDR3 coding sequence is TGTGCCCGCCGCAGGTCGTCAGGGGCTCAGGCGTATTTT. Its translation is CARRRSSGAQAYF. The full variable domain, in which reference TRBV30 and TRBJ2-3 provide the parts outside the CDR3, is SQTIHQWPATLVQPVGSPLSLECTVEGTSNPNLYWYRQAAGRGLQLLFYSVGIGQISSEVPQNLSASRPQDRQFILSSKKLLLSDSGFYLCARRRSSGAQAYFGPGTRLTVL.

The J gene is TRBJ2-7, the V gene TRBV6-6; D is tentatively TRBD1 or TRBD2 (6 bases each). V lost 2 bases and J 3 bases, leaving 11 bases between the germline ends. CDR3 size: 14 residues. In germline, CDR1 is MNHNY, CDR2 SVGAGI (reference sequence). Here the CDR3 reads CASSYMEGGYEQYV. CDR3 sequence (DNA): TGTGCCAGCAGTTACATGGAGGGGGGCTACGAGCAGTACGTC.

The chain has TRBV20-1 and TRBJ1-2; TRBD1 matches 7 bases. V was clipped by 5 bases and J by 8 bases; unmatched bases: 5. The CDR3 totals 11 residues. Germline V gene sequence: CDR1 DFQATT, CDR2 SNEGSKA (reference sequence). CDR3 amino acids: CSAARGEGYTF. CDR3 sequence (DNA): TGCAGTGCTGCCAGGGGGGAAGGCTACACCTTC.

A few counts support this clone. The rearrangement uses TRBV2 and TRBJ2-2; 7 bases line up with TRBD2. Looked up from germline, CDR1 is SNHLY and CDR2 is FYNNEI. The CDR3 has 14 residues. Trimming at V came to 5 bases and at J to 7 bases, leaving 7 bases not matched to a gene. The chain's CDR3 is CASSLIGRDGELFF. In nucleotides, the CDR3 is TGTGCCAGCAGTTTGATAGGGAGGGACGGGGAGCTGTTTTTT.

The V and J genes are TRBV30 and TRBJ1-2; D gene ambiguous. The ends were cut back, 3 bases at V and 6 bases at J, with 14 bases in the middle. CDR3 size: 13 residues. Germline V gene data show CDR1 as GTSNPN and CDR2 as SVGIG (reference sequence). CDR3 bases: TGTGCCTGGAGGATTATTTCCTCCCATGGCTACACCTTC. It specifies CAWRIISSHGYTF.

The chain is built from TRBV2 and TRBJ1-2, with 8 bases matching TRBD1. This CDR3 comprises 13 residues. V lost 6 bases and J lost 5; bases outside the gene matches: 5. In germline, CDR1 is SNHLY, CDR2 FYNNEI. The CDR3 region has the DNA TGTGCCAGCAGGGGGGGGACAGGATATGGCTACACCTTC. Its protein product is CASRGGTGYGYTF.

CDR3 protein: CASSPGQGGGYTF. CDR3 in DNA: TGCGCCAGCAGCCCCGGACAGGGTGGAGGCTACACCTTC. The chain couples TRBV5-1 to TRBJ1-2; 8 bases line up with TRBD1. The V gene's germline CDR1 is SGHRS and CDR2 YFSETQ. Trimming took 4 bases from V and 8 from J; bases not matched to a gene: 7. This CDR3 spans 13 amino acids.

The chain links TRBV6-1 to TRBJ2-3; 7 bases are a match to TRBD1. The CDR3 loop spans 14 amino acids. V was clipped by 6 bases and J by 3 bases; unmatched bases: 6. The germline CDR1 and CDR2 sequences are MNHNS and SASEGT. DNA of the CDR3: TGTGCCAGCAGCTTACAGGGGTCGACAGATACGCAGTATTTT. This gives the protein CASSLQGSTDTQYF.

The gene calls are TRBV7-2 and TRBJ1-2, with D hard to call. Trimming shortened V by 1 base and J by 5 bases, and 14 bases separated the two germline ends. The CDR3 spans 15 residues. Germline-derived CDR1 and CDR2 are SGHTA and FQGNSA. CDR3: CASSLGGWQPYGYTF. The CDR3 DNA follows: TGTGCCAGCAGCTTAGGGGGTTGGCAGCCATATGGCTACACCTTC.

The chain couples TRBV10-3 to TRBJ1-1, with D perhaps TRBD1 (5 bases). The V end lost 3 bases, the J end lost 4 bases, and 12 bases lay between the germline ends. Germline-derived CDR1 and CDR2 are ENHRY and SYGVKD. The CDR3 contains 14 residues. For the CDR3, the DNA is TGTGCCATCAGTGATAACAGGCCAACCACTGAAGCTTTCTTT. It is translated as CAISDNRPTTEAFF.